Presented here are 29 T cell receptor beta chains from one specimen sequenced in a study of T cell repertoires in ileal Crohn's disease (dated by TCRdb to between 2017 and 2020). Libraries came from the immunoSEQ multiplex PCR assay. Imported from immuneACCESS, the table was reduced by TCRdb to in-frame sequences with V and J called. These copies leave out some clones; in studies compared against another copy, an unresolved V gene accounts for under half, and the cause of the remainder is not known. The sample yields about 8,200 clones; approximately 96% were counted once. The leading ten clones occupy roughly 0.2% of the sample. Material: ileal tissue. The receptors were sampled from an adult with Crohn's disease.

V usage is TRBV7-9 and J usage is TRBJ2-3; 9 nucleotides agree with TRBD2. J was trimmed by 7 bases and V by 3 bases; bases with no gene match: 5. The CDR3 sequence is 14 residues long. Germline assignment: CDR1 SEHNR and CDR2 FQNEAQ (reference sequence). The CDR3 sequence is CASSFGLAGHTQYF. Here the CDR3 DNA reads TGTGCCAGCAGCTTCGGCCTAGCGGGACATACGCAGTATTTT.

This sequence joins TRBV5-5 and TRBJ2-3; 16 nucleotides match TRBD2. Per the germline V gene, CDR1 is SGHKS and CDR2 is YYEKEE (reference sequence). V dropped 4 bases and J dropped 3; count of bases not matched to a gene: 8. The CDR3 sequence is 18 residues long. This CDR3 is CASSSPGLAGGPTDTQYF. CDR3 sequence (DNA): TGTGCCAGCAGCAGCCCGGGACTAGCGGGGGGGCCAACAGATACGCAGTATTTT. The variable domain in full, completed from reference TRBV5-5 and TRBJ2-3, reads DAGVTQSPTHLIKTRGQQVTLRCSPISGHKSVSWYQQVLGQGPQFIFQYYEKEERGRGNFPDRFSARQFPNYSSELNVNALLLGDSALYLCASSSPGLAGGPTDTQYFGPGTRLTVL.

The CDR3 DNA follows: TGTGCCAGCACCGTGACTAGACGGGAGACCCAGTACTTC. Protein sequence: CASTVTRRETQYF. V is TRBV28 and J is TRBJ2-5; tentatively, D is TRBD2 (6 bases). The V gene's germline CDR1 is MDHEN and CDR2 SYDVKM. Trimming took off 7 bases at V and 5 bases at J, with 14 bases between the two ends. The CDR3 consists of 13 residues. Full variable domain (missing parts from reference TRBV28 and TRBJ2-5): DVKVTQSSRYLVKRTGEKVFLECVQDMDHENMFWYRQDPGLGLRLIYFSYDVKMKEKGDIPEGYSVSREKKERFSLILESASTNQTSMYLCASTVTRRETQYFGPGTRLLVL.

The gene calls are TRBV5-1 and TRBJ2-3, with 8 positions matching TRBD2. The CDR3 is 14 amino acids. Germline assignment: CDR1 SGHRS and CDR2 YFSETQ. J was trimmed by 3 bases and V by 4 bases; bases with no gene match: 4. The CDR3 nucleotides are TGCGCCAGCAGCCTCAGACTAGCGACAGATACGCAGTATTTT. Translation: CASSLRLATDTQYF.

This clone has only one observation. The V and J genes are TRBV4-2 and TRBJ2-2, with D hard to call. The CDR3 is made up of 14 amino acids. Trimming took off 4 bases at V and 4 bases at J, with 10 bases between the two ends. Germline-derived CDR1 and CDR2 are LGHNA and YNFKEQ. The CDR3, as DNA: TGTGCCAGCAGCCTGCTACGAACCACCGGGGAGCTGTTTTTT. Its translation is CASSLLRTTGELFF.

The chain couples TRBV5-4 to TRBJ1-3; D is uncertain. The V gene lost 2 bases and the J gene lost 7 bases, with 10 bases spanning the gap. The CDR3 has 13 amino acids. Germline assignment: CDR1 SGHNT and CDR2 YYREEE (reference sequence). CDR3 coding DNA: TGTGCCAGCAGCTTTAACTCGCGGAACACCATATATTTT. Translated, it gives CASSFNSRNTIYF.

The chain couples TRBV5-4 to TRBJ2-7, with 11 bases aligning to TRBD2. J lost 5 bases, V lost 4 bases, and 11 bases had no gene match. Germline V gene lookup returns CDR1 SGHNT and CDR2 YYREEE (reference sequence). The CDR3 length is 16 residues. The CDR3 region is CASSPGGTSGRNEQYF. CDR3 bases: TGTGCCAGCAGCCCGGGGGGGACTAGCGGTCGCAACGAGCAGTACTTC.

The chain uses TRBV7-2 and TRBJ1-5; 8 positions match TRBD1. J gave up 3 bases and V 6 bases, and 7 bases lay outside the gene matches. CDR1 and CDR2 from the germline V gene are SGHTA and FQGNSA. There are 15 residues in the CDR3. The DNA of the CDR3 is TGTGCCAGCAGTTGGGACAGGAGATACAATCAGCCCCAGCATTTT. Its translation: CASSWDRRYNQPQHF.

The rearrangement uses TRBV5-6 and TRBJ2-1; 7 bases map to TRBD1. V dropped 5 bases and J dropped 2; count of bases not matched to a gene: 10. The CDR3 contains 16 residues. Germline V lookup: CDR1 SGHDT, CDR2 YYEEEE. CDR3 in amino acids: CASSRRTGQPYNEQFF. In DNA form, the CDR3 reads TGTGCCAGCAGTAGGAGGACGGGACAGCCCTACAATGAGCAGTTCTTC.

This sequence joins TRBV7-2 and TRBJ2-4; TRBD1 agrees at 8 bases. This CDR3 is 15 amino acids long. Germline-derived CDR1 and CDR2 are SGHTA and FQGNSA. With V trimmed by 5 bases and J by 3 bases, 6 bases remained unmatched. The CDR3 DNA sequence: TGTGCCAGCAGCGGAGACAGGGGTGGCAAAAACATTCAGTACTTC. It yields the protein CASSGDRGGKNIQYF.

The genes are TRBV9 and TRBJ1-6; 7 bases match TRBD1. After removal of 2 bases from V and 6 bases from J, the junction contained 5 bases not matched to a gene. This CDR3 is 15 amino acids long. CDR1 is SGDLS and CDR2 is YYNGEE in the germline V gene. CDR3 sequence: CASSVQGDGNSPLHF. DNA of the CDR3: TGTGCCAGCAGCGTCCAGGGGGATGGTAATTCACCCCTCCACTTT.

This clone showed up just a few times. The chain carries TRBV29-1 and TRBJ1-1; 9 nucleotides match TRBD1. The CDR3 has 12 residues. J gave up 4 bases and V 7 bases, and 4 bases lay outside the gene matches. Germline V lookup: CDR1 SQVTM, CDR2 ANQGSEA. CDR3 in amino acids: CSADRGGTEAFF. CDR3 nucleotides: TGCAGCGCGGACAGGGGCGGCACTGAAGCTTTCTTT.

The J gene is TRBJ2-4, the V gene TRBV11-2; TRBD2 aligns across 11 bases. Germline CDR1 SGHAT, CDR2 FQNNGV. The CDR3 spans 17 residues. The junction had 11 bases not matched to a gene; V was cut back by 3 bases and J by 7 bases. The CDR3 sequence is CASSFFVSGGESNIQYF. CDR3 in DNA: TGTGCCAGCAGCTTTTTCGTTAGCGGGGGGGAATCCAACATTCAGTACTTC.

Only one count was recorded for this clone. This CDR3 is CASTLRGPGNTIYF. The CDR3 DNA sequence: TGTGCCAGCACGTTGCGGGGGCCCGGGAACACCATATATTTT. This chain links TRBV6-1 with TRBJ1-3; TRBD1 might be the D (6 bases). CDR3 length: 14 residues. With 7 bases removed from V and 7 bases from J, the gap between germline ends came to 17 bases. From germline, CDR1 is MNHNS and CDR2 SASEGT.

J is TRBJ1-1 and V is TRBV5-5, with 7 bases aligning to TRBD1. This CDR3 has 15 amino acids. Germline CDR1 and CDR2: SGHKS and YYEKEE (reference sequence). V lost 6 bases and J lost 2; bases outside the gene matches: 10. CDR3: CASTFEGQKNTEAFF. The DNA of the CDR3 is TGTGCCAGCACCTTTGAGGGACAGAAAAACACTGAAGCTTTCTTT. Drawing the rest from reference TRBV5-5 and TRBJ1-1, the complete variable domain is DAGVTQSPTHLIKTRGQQVTLRCSPISGHKSVSWYQQVLGQGPQFIFQYYEKEERGRGNFPDRFSARQFPNYSSELNVNALLLGDSALYLCASTFEGQKNTEAFFGQGTRLTVV.

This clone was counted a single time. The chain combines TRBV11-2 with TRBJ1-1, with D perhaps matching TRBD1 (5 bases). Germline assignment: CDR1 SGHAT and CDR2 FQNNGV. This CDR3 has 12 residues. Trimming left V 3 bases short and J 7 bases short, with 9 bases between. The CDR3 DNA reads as TGTGCCAGCAGCTTGGGGGGGAATGAAGCTTTCTTT. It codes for CASSLGGNEAFF. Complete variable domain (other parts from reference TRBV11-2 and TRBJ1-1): EAGVAQSPRYKIIEKRQSVAFWCNPISGHATLYWYQQILGQGPKLLIQFQNNGVVDDSQLPKDRFSAERLKGVDSTLKIQPAKLEDSAVYLCASSLGGNEAFFGQGTRLTVV.

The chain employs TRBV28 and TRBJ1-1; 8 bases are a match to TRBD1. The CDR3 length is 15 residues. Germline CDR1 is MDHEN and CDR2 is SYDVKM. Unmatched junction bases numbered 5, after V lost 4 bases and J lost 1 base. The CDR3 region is CASSSAGTGNTEAFF. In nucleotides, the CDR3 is TGTGCCAGCAGTTCGGCAGGGACAGGGAACACTGAAGCTTTCTTT.

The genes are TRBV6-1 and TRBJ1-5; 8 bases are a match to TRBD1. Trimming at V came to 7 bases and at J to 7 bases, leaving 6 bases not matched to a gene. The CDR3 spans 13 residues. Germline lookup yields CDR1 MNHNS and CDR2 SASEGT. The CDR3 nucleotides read TGTGCCAGCACTCAGGGGGCCGGCCAGCCCCAGCATTTT. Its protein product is CASTQGAGQPQHF.

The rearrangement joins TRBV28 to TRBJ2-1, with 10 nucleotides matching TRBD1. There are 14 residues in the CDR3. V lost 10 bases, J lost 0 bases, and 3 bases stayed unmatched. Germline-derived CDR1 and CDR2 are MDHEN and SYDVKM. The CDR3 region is CATGQGVSYNEQFF. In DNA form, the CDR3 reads TGTGCCACCGGACAGGGGGTCTCCTACAATGAGCAGTTCTTC.

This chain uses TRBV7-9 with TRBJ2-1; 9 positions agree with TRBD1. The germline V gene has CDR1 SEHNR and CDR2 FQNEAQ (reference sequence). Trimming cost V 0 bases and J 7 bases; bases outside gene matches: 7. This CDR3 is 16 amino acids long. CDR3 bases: TGTGCCAGCAGCTTAGCCGGGGGGACAGGGCGAAATGAGCAGTTCTTC. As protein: CASSLAGGTGRNEQFF.

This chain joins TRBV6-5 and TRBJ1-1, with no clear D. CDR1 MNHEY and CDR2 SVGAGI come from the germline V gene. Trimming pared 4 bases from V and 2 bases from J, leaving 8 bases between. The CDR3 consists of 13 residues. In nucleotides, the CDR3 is TGTGCCAGCAGTTTTTCTGTAAACACTGAAGCTTTCTTT. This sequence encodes CASSFSVNTEAFF.

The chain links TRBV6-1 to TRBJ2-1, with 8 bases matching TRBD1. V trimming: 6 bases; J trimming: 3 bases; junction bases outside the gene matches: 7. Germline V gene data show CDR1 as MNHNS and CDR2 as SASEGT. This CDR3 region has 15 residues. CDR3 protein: CASRGQGAFYNEQFF. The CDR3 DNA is TGTGCCAGCAGAGGACAGGGCGCGTTCTACAATGAGCAGTTCTTC.

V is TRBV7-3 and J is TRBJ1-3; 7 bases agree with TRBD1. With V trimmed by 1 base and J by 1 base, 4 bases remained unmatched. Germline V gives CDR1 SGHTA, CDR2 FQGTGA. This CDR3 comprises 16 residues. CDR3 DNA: TGTGCCAGCAGCTTAATTTGGGACAGATCTGGAAACACCATATATTTT. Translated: CASSLIWDRSGNTIYF.

The chain's CDR3 is CASSVGTSAGEQFF. The CDR3 coding sequence is TGCGCCAGCAGCGTCGGGACTAGCGCAGGTGAGCAGTTCTTC. The rearrangement uses TRBV5-1 and TRBJ2-1; 10 nucleotides align to TRBD2. The V gene's germline CDR1 is SGHRS and CDR2 YFSETQ. Trimming cost V 4 bases and J 9 bases; bases outside gene matches: 7. The CDR3 contains 14 residues.

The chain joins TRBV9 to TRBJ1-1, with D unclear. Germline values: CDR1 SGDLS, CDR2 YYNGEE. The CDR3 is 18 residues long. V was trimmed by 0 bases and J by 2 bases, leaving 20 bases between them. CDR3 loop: CASSVGSLSHRLNTEAFF. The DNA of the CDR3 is TGTGCCAGCAGCGTAGGTAGTTTAAGCCATCGACTAAACACTGAAGCTTTCTTT.

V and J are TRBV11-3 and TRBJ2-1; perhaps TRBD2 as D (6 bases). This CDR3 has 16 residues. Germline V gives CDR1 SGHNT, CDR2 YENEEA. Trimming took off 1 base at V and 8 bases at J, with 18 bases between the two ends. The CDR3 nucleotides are TGTGCCAGCAGCTTAGGGAGTGGGCTCGGAGGGGATGAGCAGTTCTTC. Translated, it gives CASSLGSGLGGDEQFF.

CDR3 nucleotide sequence: TGTGCCAGTAGTATCAGGGGTGCCTCCAACTATGGCTACACCTTC. This codes for CASSIRGASNYGYTF. The chain has TRBV19 and TRBJ1-2; D may be TRBD1 (6 bases). The CDR3 consists of 15 residues. With 3 bases removed from V and 2 bases from J, the gap between germline ends came to 13 bases. From germline, CDR1 is LNHDA and CDR2 SQIVND (reference sequence).

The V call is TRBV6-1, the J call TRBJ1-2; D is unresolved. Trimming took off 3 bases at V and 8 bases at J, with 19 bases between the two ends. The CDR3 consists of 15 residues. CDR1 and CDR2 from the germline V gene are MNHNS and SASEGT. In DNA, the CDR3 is TGTGCCAGCAGTGAGACCCGAGGCAGTCCTCGAGGCTACACCTTC. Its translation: CASSETRGSPRGYTF.

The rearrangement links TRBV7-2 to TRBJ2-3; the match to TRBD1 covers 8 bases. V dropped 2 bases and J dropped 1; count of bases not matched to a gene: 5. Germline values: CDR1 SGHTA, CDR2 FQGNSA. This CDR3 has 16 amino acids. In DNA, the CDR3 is TGTGCCAGCAGCTTACAGGGGGCTCTGGGCACAGATACGCAGTATTTT. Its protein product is CASSLQGALGTDTQYF.